These 21 T cell receptor beta chains were sequenced from one sample in a study of blood T cells in healthy people across ages. Primed by a sample-barcoded 5' primer and a J-beta primer mix, a second PCR proceeded for 7 to 11 cycles. TCRdb ran MiXCR on the 5' RACE reads and lists one entry per CDR3 protein. The sample records 450,000 to 700,000 distinct CDR3 sequences, 25% to 30% being singletons. The sequenced material came from blood. Every receptor here comes from a woman in her seventies in good health.

This clonotype was recorded a few times. This chain uses TRBV20-1 with TRBJ1-1; D gene uncertain. The CDR3 contains 10 residues. Germline V gene sequence: CDR1 DFQATT, CDR2 SNEGSKA (reference sequence). The ends were cut back, 7 bases at V and 3 bases at J, with 6 bases in the middle. The chain's CDR3 is CSVTDTEAFF. In DNA, the CDR3 is TGCAGTGTCACAGACACTGAAGCTTTCTTT.

This clonotype came up a few times. The chain joins TRBV5-5 to TRBJ1-1, with D hard to call. The germline gives CDR1 SGHKS, CDR2 YYEKEE (reference sequence). The V and J ends lost 3 bases and 6 bases respectively, with 12 bases between them. The CDR3 is 13 residues long. CDR3 nucleotide sequence: TGTGCCAGCAGCTCCCAAACCCTCTCTGAAGCTTTCTTT. The encoded protein is CASSSQTLSEAFF.

The V and J genes are TRBV15 and TRBJ2-5; D is unclear. Germline V lookup: CDR1 LNHNV, CDR2 YYDKDF (reference sequence). The CDR3 extends over 13 amino acids. With 0 bases removed from V and 5 bases from J, the gap between germline ends came to 7 bases. CDR3 nucleotide sequence: TGTGCCACCAGCAGAGATGGACGGGAGACCCAGTACTTC. Translation: CATSRDGRETQYF.

This clonotype was recorded only once. The chain joins TRBV4-1 to TRBJ2-5; D may be TRBD1 or TRBD2 (5 bases each). The J call is in doubt because the DNA end fits TRBJ2-1 better. The CDR3 loop spans 15 amino acids. Per the germline V gene, CDR1 is MGHRA and CDR2 is YSYEKL. CDR3 loop: CASSQDRGRDNEQFF. DNA for the CDR3: TGCGCCAGCAGCCAAGATCGGGGCAGAGACAATGAGCAGTTCTTC.

This clonotype was observed a handful of times. The CDR3 protein is CASSPTGTMNTEAFF. The CDR3 DNA sequence: TGCGCCAGCAGCCCGACAGGAACTATGAACACTGAAGCTTTCTTT. The chain joins TRBV4-1 to TRBJ1-1; D perhaps matches TRBD1 (6 bases). Trimming cost V 4 bases and J 0 bases, with 12 bases left between them. The CDR3 is made up of 15 amino acids. In germline, CDR1 is MGHRA, CDR2 YSYEKL.

This chain uses TRBV12-3 or TRBV12-4 with TRBJ2-2, with 9 bases fitting TRBD1. This CDR3 spans 16 amino acids. The V gene end was trimmed by 5 bases and the J gene end by 4 bases; junction bases not matched to a gene: 8. The CDR3 DNA follows: TGTGCCAGCAGTACCGGGACAGGGTTGAGCACCGGGGAGCTGTTTTTT. Its protein is CASSTGTGLSTGELFF.

This sequence joins TRBV5-1 and TRBJ2-7, with D tentatively TRBD1 or TRBD2 (5 bases each). The CDR3 sequence is 13 residues long. V gave up 2 bases and J gave up 6 bases, with 12 bases separating them. Germline V lookup: CDR1 SGHRS, CDR2 YFSETQ. The CDR3 here is CASSFIEGSEQYF. The CDR3 coding sequence is TGCGCCAGCAGCTTCATTGAGGGGAGCGAGCAGTACTTC.

This chain connects TRBV4-2 to TRBJ1-3, with 9 positions matching TRBD1. V shed 2 bases, J shed 4 bases, and the junction held 6 bases outside the gene matches. Germline V CDR1 and CDR2: LGHNA, YNFKEQ. The CDR3 extends over 16 amino acids. CDR3 nucleotides: TGTGCCAGCAGCCAAAACGGACAGGGGTCCGGAAACACCATATATTTT. Amino acids: CASSQNGQGSGNTIYF.

This clonotype was observed a few times. CDR3: CAISETGASLEQYF. CDR3 coding DNA: TGTGCCATCAGTGAGACGGGGGCCTCTCTCGAGCAGTACTTC. V gene TRBV10-3 combines with J gene TRBJ2-7; D may match TRBD1 or TRBD2 (6 bases each). Germline CDR1 ENHRY, CDR2 SYGVKD. V was pared by 2 bases and J by 6 bases, with 14 bases between. This CDR3 is 14 amino acids long.

This clonotype is classed as medium-sized. This chain links TRBV27 with TRBJ2-7; TRBD1 matches at 9 bases. V trimming: 3 bases; J trimming: 5 bases; junction bases outside the gene matches: 8. The CDR3 has 15 residues. Germline V gene lookup returns CDR1 MNHEY and CDR2 SMNVEV (reference sequence). The CDR3 DNA is TGTGCCAGCAGTTTCCTAGGACAGGGGTCCGACGAGCAGTACTTC. This gives the protein CASSFLGQGSDEQYF.

A remark on this clonotype: A read error may produce the germline difference seen at one junction end. The chain carries TRBV4-2 and TRBJ1-4; D possibly corresponds to TRBD1 (5 bases). Germline CDR1 is LGHNA and CDR2 is YNFKEQ. CDR3 length: 15 amino acids. CDR3 region: CASSQGLTASEKLVF. In nucleotides, the CDR3 is TGTGCCAGCAGCCAAGGGCTGACAGCTTCAGAAAAACTGGTTTTT.

CDR3 in DNA: TGTGCCAGCAGCGCGACAGAGTACGAGCAGTACTTC. Its protein is CASSATEYEQYF. The rearrangement links TRBV2 to TRBJ2-7; the D gene is possibly TRBD1 (5 bases). This CDR3 spans 12 amino acids. V lost 6 bases and J 4 bases, leaving 10 bases between the germline ends. The germline gives CDR1 SNHLY, CDR2 FYNNEI.

This clonotype has more than one count but fewer than ten. The chain joins TRBV20-1 to TRBJ1-1; D unclear. The V end was cut by 3 bases, the J end by 5 bases, with 4 bases between. CDR1 and CDR2 (germline): DFQATT, SNEGSKA (reference sequence). The CDR3 contains 10 residues. The CDR3 bases are TGCAGTGCTAGCCTGACTGAAGCTTTCTTT. This gives the protein CSASLTEAFF.

This clonotype has just a few counts. The CDR3 is CASRSLGSGNQPQHF. CDR3 bases: TGTGCCAGCAGGTCTTTGGGCAGTGGCAATCAGCCCCAGCATTTT. The chain employs TRBV6-5 and TRBJ1-5; D not certain. The CDR3 covers 15 residues. The germline V gene has CDR1 MNHEY and CDR2 SVGAGI. V dropped 6 bases and J dropped 2 bases, with 14 bases sitting between them.

This clonotype was counted a few times. V and J are TRBV20-1 and TRBJ2-7, with a possible D match to TRBD2 (5 bases). The CDR3 length is 15 residues. Deletions cut 5 bases from V and 2 bases from J, with 19 bases between. Germline lookup yields CDR1 DFQATT and CDR2 SNEGSKA (reference sequence). CDR3 DNA: TGCAGTGCTCTACTGCTCTCTAGCCCGCCCTACGAGCAGTACTTC. This encodes CSALLLSSPPYEQYF.

The chain couples TRBV7-2 to TRBJ2-5; a possible D gene is TRBD2 (5 bases). The germline gives CDR1 SGHTA, CDR2 FQGNSA. The CDR3 length is 14 residues. V lost 0 bases, J lost 11 bases, and 16 bases lay in between. Written as DNA, the CDR3 is TGTGCCAGCAGCTTAGCGACGGGGTCGAGAGAGCAGTACTTC. Translating it yields CASSLATGSREQYF.

There are a few counts of this clonotype. The rearrangement joins TRBV7-3 to TRBJ2-5; TRBD2 might be the D (5 bases). Germline-derived CDR1 and CDR2 are SGHTA and FQGTGA. Trimming stripped 5 bases from V and 5 bases from J, with 15 bases between. CDR3 size: 14 residues. The CDR3 reads CASSPRASMETQYF. Written as DNA, the CDR3 is TGTGCCAGCAGCCCACGGGCTAGCATGGAGACCCAGTACTTC. The full variable domain, its missing parts supplied by reference TRBV7-3 and TRBJ2-5, is GAGVSQTPSNKVTEKGKYVELRCDPISGHTALYWYRQSLGQGPEFLIYFQGTGAADDSGLPNDRFFAVRPEGSVSTLKIQRTERGDSAVYLCASSPRASMETQYFGPGTRLLVL.

This clonotype was recorded a few times. V gene TRBV20-1 combines with J gene TRBJ1-6, with a tentative D call TRBD1 (5 bases). The germline CDR1 and CDR2 sequences are DFQATT and SNEGSKA (reference sequence). V shed 1 base and J shed 4 bases, with 17 bases lying between them. The CDR3 totals 17 residues. The CDR3 is CSARVLLGGPYNSPLHF. The CDR3 region has the DNA TGCAGTGCTAGAGTTCTTTTGGGGGGACCATATAATTCACCCCTCCACTTT.

The genes are TRBV20-1 and TRBJ2-1; the D is unclear. Trimming left V 1 base short and J 1 base short, with 8 bases between. The CDR3 covers 14 residues. Germline CDR1 and CDR2: DFQATT and SNEGSKA (reference sequence). CDR3 sequence: CSARVRSSYNEQFF. The CDR3 DNA reads as TGCAGTGCTAGAGTGAGGTCTTCCTACAATGAGCAGTTCTTC.

In this sample, this clonotype turned up a few times. The chain links TRBV30 to TRBJ1-2; D unclear. V was cut by 4 bases and J by 2 bases, with 5 bases left in between. The CDR3 contains 11 residues. CDR1 GTSNPN and CDR2 SVGIG come from the germline V gene (reference sequence). CDR3 nucleotides: TGTGCCTGGAATTTCAACTATGGCTACACCTTC. It specifies CAWNFNYGYTF.

The gene calls are TRBV3-1 and TRBJ1-6, with TRBD1 identical over 9 bases. The CDR3 spans 14 residues. In germline, CDR1 is LGHDT, CDR2 YNNKEL (reference sequence). V dropped 5 bases and J dropped 10; count of bases not matched to a gene: 6. CDR3 nucleotides: TGTGCCAGCAGCTTCCGGGACAGGGACTCACCCCTCCACTTT. This gives the protein CASSFRDRDSPLHF.